This TCR beta chain appears in the sequencing data of a study of type 1 and type 2 diabetes patients. The PCR template was genomic DNA. The TCR beta CDR3 region was amplified using 30 forward and 13 reverse primers. TCRdb reprocessed the multiplex PCR reads via MiXCR and lists one record per CDR3 protein. The profile shows around 300,000 distinct CDR3 sequences, around 47% of them singletons. This TCR derives from a man aged 18 to 30 with type 2 diabetes. The sample comprised peripheral blood mononuclear cells (PBMCs).

This chain's CDR3 is CAFTRFLRTNSPLHF. The CDR3 DNA is TGTGCTTTCACAAGGTTCTTAAGGACCAATTCACCCCTCCACTTT. V usage is TRBV30 and J usage is TRBJ1-6; D gene unclear. Germline V gene sequence: CDR1 GTSNPN, CDR2 SVGIG (reference sequence). This CDR3 spans 15 amino acids.